The rows below give T cell receptor beta chains drawn from one sample of a study of T-cell memory formation after mild COVID-19. Using its own MiXCR run on the 5' RACE reads, TCRdb lists one record per CDR3 protein. Of about 410,000 distinct CDR3 sequences listed, less than 25% are singletons. Material: PBMCs or a T cell subset sorted from them (not recorded which). These receptors all come from an adult woman who had mild COVID-19 (a few samples of this study predate the infection). Cell type and time point are not known. Each CDR3 is given without its conserved first and last residue. D genes are given only for firm matches.

TRBV7-2	NA	TRBJ1-1	ASSFSRGNTEAF
TRBV12-3/TRBV12-4	NA	TRBJ1-2	ASSLGGPDYGYT
TRBV20-1	TRBD2	TRBJ2-4	SAHPPAGGGTKNIQY
TRBV23-1	NA	TRBJ2-3	ASSQSRWRRAPDTQY
TRBV10-3	TRBD2	TRBJ2-1	AISEGREGRDEQF
TRBV4-3	NA	TRBJ2-7	ASSQDVATYYEQY
TRBV10-3	NA	TRBJ1-6	AISENLQADSPLH
TRBV3-1	NA	TRBJ1-1	ASSQDRWVRNTEAF
TRBV12-3/TRBV12-4	NA	TRBJ1-1	ASSFRTGRKGTEAF
TRBV7-2	TRBD1	TRBJ1-2	ASSRRDRRNFGYT
TRBV10-3	NA	TRBJ2-3	AIRDVSSTDTQY
TRBV6-5	TRBD1	TRBJ2-5	ASSPGTGGGKTQY
TRBV27	TRBD1	TRBJ1-2	ASSLGTATNYGYT
TRBV6-2/TRBV6-3	NA	TRBJ1-1	ASSSYSGGGSEAF